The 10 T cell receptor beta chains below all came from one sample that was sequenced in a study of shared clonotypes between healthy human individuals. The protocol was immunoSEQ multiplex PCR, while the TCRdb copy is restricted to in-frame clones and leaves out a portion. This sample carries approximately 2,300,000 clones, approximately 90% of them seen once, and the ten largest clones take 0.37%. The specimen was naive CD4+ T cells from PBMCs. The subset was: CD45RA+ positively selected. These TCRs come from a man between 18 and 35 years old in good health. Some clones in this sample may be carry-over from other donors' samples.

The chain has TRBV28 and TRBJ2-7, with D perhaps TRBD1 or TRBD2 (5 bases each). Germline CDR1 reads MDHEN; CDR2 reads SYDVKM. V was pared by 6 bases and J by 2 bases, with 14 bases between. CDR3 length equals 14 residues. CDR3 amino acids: CASRAGTPTYEQYF. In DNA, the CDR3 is TGTGCCAGCAGGGCCGGGACCCCCACCTACGAGCAGTACTTC.

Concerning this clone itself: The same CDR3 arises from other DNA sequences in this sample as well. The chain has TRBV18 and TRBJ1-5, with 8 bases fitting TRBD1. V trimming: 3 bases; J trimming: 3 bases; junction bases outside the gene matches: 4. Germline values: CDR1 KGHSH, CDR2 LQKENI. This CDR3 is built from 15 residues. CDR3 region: CASSPIQGANQPQHF. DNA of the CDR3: TGTGCCAGCTCACCTATCCAGGGGGCCAATCAGCCCCAGCATTTT.

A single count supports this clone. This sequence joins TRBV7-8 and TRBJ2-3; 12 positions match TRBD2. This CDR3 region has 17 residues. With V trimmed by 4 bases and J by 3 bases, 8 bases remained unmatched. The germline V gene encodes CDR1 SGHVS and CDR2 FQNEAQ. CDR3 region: CASSSARLAGVTDTQYF. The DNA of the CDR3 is TGTGCCAGCAGCTCGGCCCGACTAGCGGGAGTTACAGATACGCAGTATTTT. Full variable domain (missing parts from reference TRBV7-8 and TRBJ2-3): GAGVSQSPRYKVAKRGQDVALRCDPISGHVSLFWYQQALGQGPEFLTYFQNEAQLDKSGLPSDRFFAERPEGSVSTLKIQRTQQEDSAVYLCASSSARLAGVTDTQYFGPGTRLTVL.

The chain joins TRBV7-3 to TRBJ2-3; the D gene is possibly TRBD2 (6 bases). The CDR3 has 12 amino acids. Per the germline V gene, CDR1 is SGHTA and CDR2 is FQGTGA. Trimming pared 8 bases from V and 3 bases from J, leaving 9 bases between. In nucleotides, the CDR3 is TGTGCCAGCGGACTATCAACAGATACGCAGTATTTT. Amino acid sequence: CASGLSTDTQYF. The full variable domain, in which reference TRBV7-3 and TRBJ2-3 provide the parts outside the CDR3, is GAGVSQTPSNKVTEKGKYVELRCDPISGHTALYWYRQSLGQGPEFLIYFQGTGAADDSGLPNDRFFAVRPEGSVSTLKIQRTERGDSAVYLCASGLSTDTQYFGPGTRLTVL.

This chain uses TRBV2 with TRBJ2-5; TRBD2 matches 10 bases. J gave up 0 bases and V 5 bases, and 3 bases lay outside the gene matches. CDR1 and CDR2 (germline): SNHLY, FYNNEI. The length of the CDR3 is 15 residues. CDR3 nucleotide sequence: TGTGCCAGCAGTCGACTAGCGGGCCACCAAGAGACCCAGTACTTC. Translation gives CASSRLAGHQETQYF.

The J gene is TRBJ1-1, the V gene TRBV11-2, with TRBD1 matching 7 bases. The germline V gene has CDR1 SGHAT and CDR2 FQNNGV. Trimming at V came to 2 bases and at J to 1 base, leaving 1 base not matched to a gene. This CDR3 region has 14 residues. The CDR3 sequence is CASSLWTGNTEAFF. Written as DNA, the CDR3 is TGTGCCAGCAGCTTATGGACAGGGAACACTGAAGCTTTCTTT.

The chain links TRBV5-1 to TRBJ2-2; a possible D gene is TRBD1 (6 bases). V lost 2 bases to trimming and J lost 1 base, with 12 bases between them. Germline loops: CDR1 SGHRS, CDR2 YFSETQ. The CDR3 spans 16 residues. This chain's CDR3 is CASSFLAQGNTGELFF. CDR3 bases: TGCGCCAGCAGCTTTCTGGCACAGGGGAACACCGGGGAGCTGTTTTTT. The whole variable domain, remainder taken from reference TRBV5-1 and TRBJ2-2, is KAGVTQTPRYLIKTRGQQVTLSCSPISGHRSVSWYQQTPGQGLQFLFEYFSETQRNKGNFPGRFSGRQFSNSRSEMNVSTLELGDSALYLCASSFLAQGNTGELFFGEGSRLTVL.

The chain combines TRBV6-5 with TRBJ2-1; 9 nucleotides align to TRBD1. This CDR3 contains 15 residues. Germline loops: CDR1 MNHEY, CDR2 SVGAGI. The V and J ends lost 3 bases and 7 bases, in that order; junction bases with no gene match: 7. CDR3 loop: CASSYVGQGNNEQFF. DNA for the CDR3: TGTGCCAGCAGTTATGTAGGACAGGGGAATAATGAGCAGTTCTTC.

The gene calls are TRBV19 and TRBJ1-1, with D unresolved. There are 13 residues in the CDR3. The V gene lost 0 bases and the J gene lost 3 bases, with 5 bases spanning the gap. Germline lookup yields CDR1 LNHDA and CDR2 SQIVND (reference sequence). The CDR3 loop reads CASSIDSHTEAFF. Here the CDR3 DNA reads TGTGCCAGTAGTATAGACAGCCACACTGAAGCTTTCTTT.

CDR3 nucleotides: TGTGCCAGCTCACGAACTGGCCTCAACACCGGGGAGCTGTTTTTT. Protein sequence: CASSRTGLNTGELFF. The chain combines TRBV18 with TRBJ2-2; D gene ambiguous. The CDR3 consists of 15 residues. The V gene lost 4 bases and the J gene lost 2 bases, with 11 bases spanning the gap. The germline V gene encodes CDR1 KGHSH and CDR2 LQKENI.